This T cell receptor beta chain was sequenced in a study of shared clonotypes between healthy human individuals. About the study: The study used three CD4 naive, three CD4 memory, two CD8 naive and one CD8 memory plate per donor.

The assay ran at deep level. Evenly divided among several immunoSEQ plates was the genomic DNA of each subset. Produced via immunoSEQ multiplex PCR; TCRdb's table is partial and in-frame only. The table records 1 million to 1.2 million clones, 77% of them present only once. Regarding this clone: No antigen is known for it. In the same sample, other DNA sequences code for this CDR3.

The study's findings and limits: Clonotype sharing across donors was expected to vary with sequencing depth.

CDR1 and CDR2 from the germline V gene are SGHRS and YFSETQ. Trimming took 1 base from V and 0 from J, leaving 5 bases between them. The CDR3 has 15 residues. Sequencing used memory CD4+ T cells from PBMCs. The subset here: CD45RA-negative fraction. V and J are TRBV5-1 and TRBJ2-6; D is ambiguous. The receptor was derived from a man between 18 and 29 years old in good health. Some clones in this sample may be carry-over from other donors' samples. This chain's CDR3 is CASSLPDSGANVLTF. CDR3 sequence (DNA): TGCGCCAGCAGCTTGCCAGACTCTGGGGCCAACGTCCTGACTTTC. Using reference TRBV5-1 and TRBJ2-6 for the parts outside the CDR3, the full variable domain is KAGVTQTPRYLIKTRGQQVTLSCSPISGHRSVSWYQQTPGQGLQFLFEYFSETQRNKGNFPGRFSGRQFSNSRSEMNVSTLELGDSALYLCASSLPDSGANVLTFGAGSRLTVL.